The source of this T cell receptor beta chain is a study of blood T cell repertoires in COVID-19. Method: immunoSEQ multiplex PCR; TCRdb's copy keeps in-frame clones and lacks some. The sample has approximately 230,000 clones, about 89% seen once. This clone was observed many times. The CDR3 has 13 residues. Deletions cut 5 bases from V and 8 bases from J, with 12 bases between. Germline CDR1 reads SGHTA; CDR2 reads FQGTGA. This sequence was found in a woman aged 25 to 39 who had recovered from COVID-19. Sequencing was done on a sample of PBMCs or T cells enriched from blood (not recorded which). V gene TRBV7-3 combines with J gene TRBJ2-2, with D possibly TRBD1 on 6 matching bases. CDR3: CASSRLGGGELFF. Here the CDR3 DNA reads TGTGCCAGCAGCCGTCTAGGGGGTGGGGAGCTGTTTTTT.